Described below is a single T cell receptor (beta chain) sequence and its context. As yet, its antigen is unknown. Some clones are missing from TCRdb's copy, which holds only in-frame ones; the method was immunoSEQ multiplex PCR. The table shows about 98,000 clones, with over 75% occurring only once. The donors formed part of the roughly 110-subject validation cohort, distinct from the roughly 700-subject first cohort. This specimen belongs to a study of cytomegalovirus exposure and HLA in healthy donors. Study-wide background: The same platform was used for the roughly 120 validation repertoires as for the 650 to 800 first-cohort repertoires, as reported in a later analysis. Findings and caveats of the study: Cytomegalovirus-associated status was assigned to about 150 TCR beta chains. The TCR clusters that emerged in the first cohort tended, a later analysis found, to co-occur in the roughly 110 validation repertoires.

The CDR3 contains 12 residues. Germline V gives CDR1 SGHAT, CDR2 FQNNGV. V lost 1 base, J lost 6 bases, and 4 bases lay in between. Sequenced input: PBMCs. The chain combines TRBV11-2 with TRBJ2-1, with D unresolved. The source of this sequence is a young man in good health and CMV-seropositive. The CDR3 loop reads CASSLALNEQFF. The DNA for the CDR3 is TGTGCCAGCAGCTTAGCCCTCAATGAGCAGTTCTTC.